The 4 T cell receptor beta chains given below trace back to one sample, sequenced in a study of a mutant IDH1 vaccine in newly diagnosed glioma. Data came from immunoSEQ multiplex PCR; TCRdb stores just in-frame clones and leaves some out. Of 50,000 to 65,000 clones detected, 65% appear once; the ten largest clones hold around 4.8%. Antigens of these TCRs are unknown. The time point is: week 47, end of study. Topical imiquimod was applied with each vaccine dose, which held 300 ug of mutant IDH1 20-mer peptide. Here the sequenced sample was peripheral blood mononuclear cells (PBMCs), taken from a glioma patient whose treatment included an IDH1 peptide vaccine. All receptors derive from a man aged 40-49 years with glioma. Some clones in this sample may be carry-over from other donors' samples.

The chain links TRBV19 to TRBJ1-1; a weak D match, TRBD1 (5 bases). Trimming removed 7 bases from V and 2 bases from J, with 11 bases in between. The CDR3 consists of 13 residues. Germline lookup yields CDR1 LNHDA and CDR2 SQIVND (reference sequence). Here the CDR3 DNA reads TGTGCCAGTACCAAACAGGTAAACACTGAAGCTTTCTTT. Translating gives CASTKQVNTEAFF.

The chain employs TRBV5-1 and TRBJ1-1; no firm D call. Trimming took 2 bases from V and 2 from J, leaving 7 bases between them. Germline V gene data show CDR1 as SGHRS and CDR2 as YFSETQ. The CDR3 consists of 13 residues. CDR3 coding DNA: TGCGCCAGCAGCTTACAGATAAACACTGAAGCTTTCTTT. Protein sequence: CASSLQINTEAFF.

The J gene is TRBJ1-4, the V gene TRBV7-9; a weak D match, TRBD1 (6 bases). CDR3 size: 16 residues. Germline loops: CDR1 SEHNR, CDR2 FQNEAQ (reference sequence). Trimming removed 4 bases from V and 5 bases from J, with 17 bases in between. The CDR3 here is CASSYGRTVANEKLFF. The CDR3 DNA is TGTGCCAGCAGCTACGGGAGGACAGTCGCAAATGAAAAACTGTTTTTT.

V is TRBV11-2 and J is TRBJ2-5; D may correspond to TRBD1 or TRBD2 (6 bases each). Germline V gene data show CDR1 as SGHAT and CDR2 as FQNNGV. CDR3 length: 16 residues. The V and J ends lost 1 base and 4 bases respectively, with 16 bases between them. The CDR3 DNA follows: TGTGCCAGCAGCTTAGCTGGGGGGACAAAGGCAGAGACCCAGTACTTC. Protein product: CASSLAGGTKAETQYF.